The 27 T cell receptor beta chains given below trace back to one sample, sequenced in a study of identical twins. TCRdb reprocessed the 5' RACE reads via MiXCR and lists one record per CDR3 protein. The sample consists of about 240,000 distinct CDR3 sequences, roughly a tenth of them appearing once. The sequenced material came from memory T cells sorted from blood. The origin of the receptors is a man aged 50-60 years in good health.

The chain joins TRBV7-2 to TRBJ1-4, with D unclear. The CDR3 length is 14 residues. Per the germline V gene, CDR1 is SGHTA and CDR2 is FQGNSA. V lost 5 bases to trimming and J lost 5 bases, with 12 bases between them. The CDR3 protein is CASSPRQQNEKLFF. The CDR3 DNA sequence: TGTGCCAGCAGCCCCCGGCAACAGAATGAAAAACTGTTTTTT.

This clonotype was counted between two and nine times. The rearrangement uses TRBV6-1 and TRBJ2-3; 7 nucleotides agree with TRBD1. Germline V gene lookup returns CDR1 MNHNS and CDR2 SASEGT. CDR3 size: 17 residues. V lost 6 bases, J lost 3 bases, and 15 bases stayed unmatched. The CDR3 loop reads CASSRAGDSVRTDTQYF. Here the CDR3 DNA reads TGTGCCAGCAGCCGGGCCGGGGACAGTGTTAGGACAGATACGCAGTATTTT.

This clonotype was counted many times. This chain joins TRBV7-2 and TRBJ2-6; D may be TRBD2 (5 bases). The CDR3 runs 20 residues. Trimming pared 0 bases from V and 0 bases from J, leaving 18 bases between. Germline values: CDR1 SGHTA, CDR2 FQGNSA. CDR3 sequence: CASSLAALAGLLSGANVLTF. The CDR3 DNA reads as TGTGCCAGCAGCTTAGCAGCGTTGGCAGGACTCCTCTCTGGGGCCAACGTCCTGACTTTC. The variable domain in full, completed from reference TRBV7-2 and TRBJ2-6, reads GAGVSQSPSNKVTEKGKDVELRCDPISGHTALYWYRQSLGQGLEFLIYFQGNSAPDKSGLPSDRFSAERTGGSVSTLTIQRTQQEDSAVYLCASSLAALAGLLSGANVLTFGAGSRLTVL.

This clonotype turned up a few times. This chain uses TRBV20-1 with TRBJ2-3, with TRBD2 identical over 10 bases. V was clipped by 2 bases and J by 5 bases; unmatched bases: 10. Germline CDR1 DFQATT, CDR2 SNEGSKA (reference sequence). The CDR3 runs 16 residues. The CDR3 spells CSARTLAGARGDTQYF. The CDR3, as DNA: TGCAGTGCTAGAACCCTAGCGGGAGCTCGAGGAGATACGCAGTATTTT.

This clonotype was observed a handful of times. The chain uses TRBV5-1 and TRBJ2-1, with TRBD2 identical over 10 bases. V was pared by 6 bases and J by 2 bases, with 5 bases of the junction left unmatched. CDR1 and CDR2 (germline): SGHRS, YFSETQ. The CDR3 loop spans 15 amino acids. The CDR3 loop is CASTTSGATYNEQFF. The DNA of the CDR3 is TGCGCCAGCACTACTAGCGGGGCCACCTACAATGAGCAGTTCTTC.

The table lists this clonotype with many counts. The genes are TRBV2 and TRBJ2-1; 8 nucleotides agree with TRBD2. Germline V gene lookup returns CDR1 SNHLY and CDR2 FYNNEI. This CDR3 region has 14 residues. After removal of 5 bases from V and 2 bases from J, the junction contained 2 bases not matched to a gene. In nucleotides, the CDR3 is TGTGCCAGCAGTCCGGGACTAGCCTACAATGAGCAGTTCTTC. Amino acids: CASSPGLAYNEQFF.

Worth noting for this clonotype: Relative to the germline gene, one junction end is altered; a read error may explain this. V and J are TRBV6-1 and TRBJ1-4; no firm D call. CDR3 size: 14 residues. The V gene's germline CDR1 is MNHNS and CDR2 SASEGT. The CDR3 nucleotides read TGTGCCAGCAAGGACGGGCCAACTAATGAAAAACTGCTTTTT. This encodes CASKDGPTNEKLLF.

The rearrangement uses TRBV24-1 and TRBJ1-5, with a possible D match to TRBD1 (6 bases). CDR3 length equals 14 residues. Germline assignment: CDR1 KGHDR and CDR2 SFDVKD. The V and J ends lost 3 bases and 4 bases respectively, with 9 bases between them. The chain's CDR3 is CATSDSGQNQPQHF. The DNA for the CDR3 is TGTGCCACCAGTGATAGTGGACAGAATCAGCCCCAGCATTTT.

This clonotype has only a few counts. The V gene is TRBV19, the J gene TRBJ2-7; TRBD1 aligns across 7 bases. This CDR3 comprises 14 residues. The germline V gene has CDR1 LNHDA and CDR2 SQIVND (reference sequence). The trim removed 3 bases at V and 4 bases at J, leaving 6 bases unmatched. CDR3 DNA sequence: TGTGCCAGTAGTATGGGAGCAGGGGGTTACGAGCAGTACTTC. Protein: CASSMGAGGYEQYF.

This chain links TRBV28 with TRBJ2-7, with a weak D call TRBD1 (5 bases). Germline CDR1 and CDR2: MDHEN and SYDVKM. The CDR3 is 14 amino acids. V lost 4 bases and J 2 bases, leaving 12 bases between the germline ends. The CDR3 is CASSSPGQTYEQYF. CDR3 bases: TGTGCCAGCAGTTCGCCCGGACAAACCTACGAGCAGTACTTC. Variable domain in full (rest from reference TRBV28 and TRBJ2-7): DVKVTQSSRYLVKRTGEKVFLECVQDMDHENMFWYRQDPGLGLRLIYFSYDVKMKEKGDIPEGYSVSREKKERFSLILESASTNQTSMYLCASSSPGQTYEQYFGPGTRLTVT.

This clonotype has at least ten counts. This chain uses TRBV6-1 with TRBJ1-1; TRBD1 matches at 8 bases. This CDR3 has 13 residues. Trimming cost V 6 bases and J 4 bases; bases outside gene matches: 4. Germline values: CDR1 MNHNS, CDR2 SASEGT. CDR3 protein: CASRPQGATEAFF. The CDR3 DNA reads as TGTGCCAGCAGACCTCAGGGGGCCACTGAAGCTTTCTTT.

This clonotype was recorded a few times. This sequence joins TRBV24-1 and TRBJ2-2, with unresolved D. The CDR3 loop spans 16 amino acids. In germline, CDR1 is KGHDR, CDR2 SFDVKD. Trimming took off 1 base at V and 6 bases at J, with 14 bases between the two ends. Written as DNA, the CDR3 is TGTGCCACCAGTGATTTCTCGGTAGGGCAGTCCGGGGAGCTGTTTTTT. This gives the protein CATSDFSVGQSGELFF.

This clonotype was observed at least ten times. This sequence joins TRBV6-1 and TRBJ2-2; 10 nucleotides match TRBD1. Looked up from germline, CDR1 is MNHNS and CDR2 is SASEGT. V trimming: 5 bases; J trimming: 4 bases; junction bases outside the gene matches: 4. CDR3 length: 15 amino acids. The CDR3 nucleotides read TGTGCCAGCAGTCTTGACAGGGGGCGCACCGGGGAGCTGTTTTTT. Encoded protein: CASSLDRGRTGELFF.

This clonotype was seen a few times. This chain links TRBV21-1 with TRBJ2-2; the table's TRBD2 call for D was not verified on the DNA. TRBV21-1 is described as a pseudogene. The CDR3 is made up of 17 amino acids. CDR3 loop: CASQDQKASCNTGELFF. The CDR3 DNA reads TGTGCCAGCCAGGACCAAAAGGCTAGCTGTAACACCGGGGAGCTGTTTTTT.

This clonotype occurred a few times. The V gene is TRBV10-3, the J gene TRBJ2-7, with 14 bases that match TRBD2. The trim removed 5 bases at V and 6 bases at J, leaving 6 bases unmatched. Germline CDR1 is ENHRY and CDR2 is SYGVKD. CDR3 size: 15 residues. CDR3 sequence: CAISRLAGGQAEQYF. CDR3 DNA sequence: TGTGCCATCAGTCGACTAGCGGGGGGGCAGGCCGAGCAGTACTTC.

This clonotype was observed at least ten times. The V call is TRBV4-1, the J call TRBJ1-4; tentatively, D is TRBD1 (6 bases). CDR1 is MGHRA and CDR2 is YSYEKL in the germline V gene. Trimming left V 0 bases short and J 8 bases short, with 10 bases between. This CDR3 region has 14 residues. CDR3 sequence reads: CASSQEGAGEKLFF. CDR3 DNA sequence: TGCGCCAGCAGCCAAGAGGGGGCAGGCGAAAAACTGTTTTTT.

This clonotype was seen only a few times. The rearrangement uses TRBV3-1 and TRBJ2-2, with 13 bases identical to TRBD2. With 0 bases clipped from V and 5 bases from J, the junction kept 9 bases outside the gene matches. Germline V gene sequence: CDR1 LGHDT, CDR2 YNNKEL (reference sequence). The CDR3 totals 19 residues. CDR3 sequence: CASSQDRTSGGAGTGELFF. Here the CDR3 DNA reads TGTGCCAGCAGCCAAGATCGAACTAGCGGGGGGGCAGGGACCGGGGAGCTGTTTTTT.

This clonotype was observed many times. The V gene is TRBV5-8, the J gene TRBJ2-7; D uncertain. This CDR3 comprises 13 residues. V lost 6 bases and J 2 bases, leaving 12 bases between the germline ends. Germline V gene data show CDR1 as SGHTS and CDR2 as YDEGEE. This CDR3 is CASNPDSTYEQYF. DNA for the CDR3: TGTGCCAGCAATCCAGACTCCACCTACGAGCAGTACTTC. The variable domain in full, with the rest retrieved from reference TRBV5-8 and TRBJ2-7, is EAGVTQSPTHLIKTRGQQATLRCSPISGHTSVYWYQQALGLGLQFLLWYDEGEERNRGNFPPRFSGRQFPNYSSELNVNALELEDSALYLCASNPDSTYEQYFGPGTRLTVT.

This clonotype came up a few times. The chain recombines TRBV29-1 with TRBJ2-7; 7 nucleotides match TRBD1. After removal of 4 bases from V and 4 bases from J, the junction contained 7 bases not matched to a gene. The CDR3 consists of 13 residues. Germline V CDR1 and CDR2: SQVTM, ANQGSEA. The CDR3: CSVARQGDYEQYF. DNA of the CDR3: TGCAGCGTTGCTCGCCAGGGGGATTACGAGCAGTACTTC.

A few counts support this clonotype. V gene TRBV6-5 combines with J gene TRBJ2-3; 8 positions match TRBD2. The CDR3 consists of 15 residues. The V gene's germline CDR1 is MNHEY and CDR2 SVGAGI. V was clipped by 3 bases and J by 0 bases; unmatched bases: 2. The CDR3 spells CASSYLAGSTDTQYF. The DNA of the CDR3 is TGTGCCAGCAGTTATTTAGCGGGAAGCACAGATACGCAGTATTTT.

The chain uses TRBV6-2 or TRBV6-3 and TRBJ2-2; a possible D gene is TRBD1 (5 bases). This CDR3 is 15 amino acids long. CDR1 is MNHEY, CDR2 SVGEGT, per germline. The V and J ends lost 7 bases and 1 base respectively, with 13 bases between them. Here the CDR3 DNA reads TGTGCCAGCACCCCGGGCAGGGTGAACACCGGGGAGCTGTTTTTT. Translation gives CASTPGRVNTGELFF.

This clonotype was seen a few times. The CDR3 coding sequence is TGTGCCAGCAGCCAAGTGGGGGGCGCGAACACTGAAGCTTTCTTT. It is translated as CASSQVGGANTEAFF. The chain couples TRBV3-1 to TRBJ1-1; a possible D gene is TRBD1 (6 bases). The CDR3 has 15 residues. The V end was cut by 1 base, the J end by 1 base, with 10 bases between. Germline assignment: CDR1 LGHDT and CDR2 YNNKEL (reference sequence).

The rearrangement links TRBV12-3 or TRBV12-4 to TRBJ1-2; 8 bases align to TRBD1. The CDR3 is made up of 14 amino acids. V shed 5 bases, J shed 5 bases, and the junction held 7 bases outside the gene matches. CDR3 sequence: CASSIPGQVYGYTF. CDR3 bases: TGTGCCAGCAGTATTCCGGGACAGGTTTATGGCTACACCTTC.

This clonotype was seen only a few times. The chain employs TRBV18 and TRBJ2-3; 8 bases agree with TRBD2. Germline CDR1 reads KGHSH; CDR2 reads LQKENI. The CDR3 spans 16 residues. Losses at the gene ends were 2 bases for V and 2 bases for J; bases not matched to a gene: 6. CDR3 protein: CASSPSAGAYTDTQYF. CDR3 sequence (DNA): TGTGCCAGCTCACCATCAGCGGGGGCGTACACAGATACGCAGTATTTT.

The rearrangement links TRBV28 to TRBJ2-3; 11 bases are a match to TRBD2. The trim removed 6 bases at V and 2 bases at J, leaving 7 bases unmatched. The CDR3 length is 16 residues. The V gene's germline CDR1 is MDHEN and CDR2 SYDVKM. For the CDR3, the DNA is TGTGCCAGCAGCCTGGGGACTAGCGGTCTCACAGATACGCAGTATTTT. Amino acid sequence: CASSLGTSGLTDTQYF. Supplemented by reference TRBV28 and TRBJ2-3, the full variable domain reads DVKVTQSSRYLVKRTGEKVFLECVQDMDHENMFWYRQDPGLGLRLIYFSYDVKMKEKGDIPEGYSVSREKKERFSLILESASTNQTSMYLCASSLGTSGLTDTQYFGPGTRLTVL.

This clonotype was counted at least ten times. CDR3 in amino acids: CASSLQRVVSNYGYTF. The DNA for the CDR3 is TGTGCCAGCAGCCTCCAACGGGTGGTATCTAACTATGGCTACACCTTC. The rearrangement joins TRBV7-2 to TRBJ1-2; no clear D gene. The CDR3 extends over 16 amino acids. The ends were cut back, 5 bases at V and 0 bases at J, with 16 bases in the middle. The germline V gene encodes CDR1 SGHTA and CDR2 FQGNSA.

In this sample, this clonotype turned up a few times. Written as DNA, the CDR3 is TGTGCCATCAGTGATTCGGGTCGGGAGACCCAGTACTTC. Protein sequence: CAISDSGRETQYF. The chain is built from TRBV10-3 and TRBJ2-5, with D uncertain. This CDR3 is 13 amino acids long. Germline-derived CDR1 and CDR2 are ENHRY and SYGVKD. The V gene lost 3 bases and the J gene lost 5 bases, with 10 bases spanning the gap.